Detailed here is one T cell receptor (beta chain). The antigen is unknown. The CDR3 contains 12 residues. The sample belongs to a study of cytomegalovirus exposure and HLA in healthy donors. Findings and limits, study-wide: TCR beta chain V- and J-gene trimming was linked, in a later analysis, to a missense variant in DCLRE1C. At a 0.05 false discovery rate, a later analysis found some 18,000 TCR beta sequences to be associated with HLA alleles.

PCR amplification relied on 60 Vbeta primers (plus 13 Jbeta primers). The table came from immunoSEQ multiplex PCR; TCRdb's copy has only in-frame clones and leaves some out. The table shows 100,000 to 150,000 clones, with approximately 69% occurring only once. Sequencing used PBMCs. This TCR came from a man in his forties in good health and CMV-seropositive. This sequence joins TRBV21-1 and TRBJ2-7; the table's D gene call, TRBD1, was not cross checked with the DNA. TRBV21-1 is deemed a pseudogene. CDR3 in DNA: TGTGCCAGGGGACAGGTGGAGGGCGAGCAGTACTTC. It specifies CARGQVEGEQYF.